This TCR beta chain was documented in a study of blood T cell repertoires in COVID-19. Study information: Sites in the United States, Italy and Spain provided acute and convalescent COVID-19 samples. Sample material is recorded as cDNA or gDNA derived from T cells, B-cell-depleted T cells, or PBMCs.

J lost 3 bases, V lost 4 bases, and 4 bases had no gene match. Germline CDR1 and CDR2: KGHSH and LQKENI. This CDR3 region has 15 residues. Per the study methods: Amplified reference gene primers provided the basis for estimating nucleated cell counts. Clones were sequenced by immunoSEQ multiplex PCR, and TCRdb holds only the in-frame ones, with some missing. V, J and clone size were drawn from that table, and D and trimming were deduced from the DNA. The sample includes roughly 250,000 clones, around 90% of them seen just once. Sequencing was carried out using peripheral blood. The chain is built from TRBV18 and TRBJ2-7; TRBD1 matches 12 bases. The source of this sequence is a middle-aged woman with acute or convalescent COVID-19. The chain's CDR3 is CASSLGQGAHYEQYV. The CDR3 DNA is TGTGCCAGCTCACTGGGACAGGGGGCCCACTACGAGCAGTACGTC.